Following are 20 T cell receptor beta chains from one sample sequenced in a study of blood T cell repertoires in COVID-19 (dated by TCRdb to about 2020). The library was made by the immunoSEQ multiplex PCR assay. What TCRdb holds here is the immuneACCESS table cut down to in-frame rearrangements. Part of the clones is not present; checked against another copy, under half of the missing clones reflect an unresolved V gene, and the others are unexplained. The table for this sample lists under 200,000 clones; 80% to 85% of them were counted only once. The ten largest make up about 14% of the sample. The sample consisted of peripheral blood. The receptors shown here come from a woman aged 70-85 years with COVID-19, enrolled during active disease.

This chain links TRBV6-1 with TRBJ2-2, with 9 bases aligning to TRBD1. The CDR3 spans 16 residues. The V gene end was trimmed by 3 bases and the J gene end by 3 bases; junction bases not matched to a gene: 5. Germline CDR1 reads MNHNS; CDR2 reads SASEGT. The CDR3 sequence is CASSDRDRVYTGELFF. The DNA of the CDR3 is TGTGCCAGCAGTGACCGGGACAGGGTATACACCGGGGAGCTGTTTTTT.

V gene TRBV25-1 combines with J gene TRBJ2-5; 7 bases are a match to TRBD1. This CDR3 is 13 amino acids long. The germline gives CDR1 MGHDK, CDR2 SYGVNS. Trimming cost V 3 bases and J 5 bases; bases outside gene matches: 3. CDR3 sequence reads: CASSDTGVETQYF. For the CDR3, the DNA is TGTGCCAGCAGTGATACAGGGGTGGAGACCCAGTACTTC.

V and J are TRBV10-1 and TRBJ2-5; TRBD1 might be the D (5 bases). CDR1 is WNHNN, CDR2 SYGVQD, per germline (reference sequence). Trimming cost V 0 bases and J 7 bases, with 12 bases left between them. The CDR3 loop spans 14 amino acids. CDR3 loop: CASSESPQGTTQYF. CDR3 DNA sequence: TGCGCCAGCAGTGAGTCGCCTCAGGGTACGACCCAGTACTTC.

The V call is TRBV5-5, the J call TRBJ2-7, with unresolved D. In germline, CDR1 is SGHKS, CDR2 YYEKEE (reference sequence). The V and J ends lost 1 base and 2 bases respectively, with 10 bases between them. The CDR3 contains 14 residues. In DNA form, the CDR3 reads TGTGCCAGCAGCTTGAGCTCCCTGACCTACGAGCAGTACTTC. It specifies CASSLSSLTYEQYF. The full variable domain, completed using reference TRBV5-5 and TRBJ2-7, is DAGVTQSPTHLIKTRGQQVTLRCSPISGHKSVSWYQQVLGQGPQFIFQYYEKEERGRGNFPDRFSARQFPNYSSELNVNALLLGDSALYLCASSLSSLTYEQYFGPGTRLTVT.

The chain recombines TRBV21-1 with TRBJ2-2; the D call of TRBD1 is as the table states it, not checked on the DNA. TRBV21-1 is termed a pseudogene. The CDR3 spans 16 residues. CDR3: CASSSPGQGNTGELFF. The CDR3 nucleotides read TGTGCCAGCAGCTCGCCGGGACAGGGAAACACCGGGGAGCTGTTTTTT.

The chain uses TRBV27 and TRBJ1-5; D is ambiguous. The V gene lost 3 bases and the J gene lost 4 bases, with 4 bases spanning the gap. Germline values: CDR1 MNHEY, CDR2 SMNVEV (reference sequence). This CDR3 comprises 12 residues. In DNA, the CDR3 is TGTGCCAGCAGTTTTCTGAATCAGCCCCAGCATTTT. Translated: CASSFLNQPQHF.

This clone was seen a handful of times. The chain carries TRBV3-1 (or the pseudogene TRBV3-2) and TRBJ2-1, with D tentatively TRBD2 (5 bases). The CDR3 runs to 15 residues. Per germline, CDR1 LGHDT and CDR2 YNNKEL (reference sequence). Trimming shortened V by 2 bases and J by 4 bases, and 12 bases separated the two germline ends. The CDR3 nucleotides read TGTGCCAGCAGCCAACCCGGACTTAAATACAATGAGCAGTTCTTC. Protein: CASSQPGLKYNEQFF.

The CDR3 sequence: CASSPSEDRGSEKLFF. In DNA, the CDR3 is TGTGCCAGCAGCCCGTCGGAGGACAGGGGGAGTGAAAAACTGTTTTTT. V and J are TRBV5-6 and TRBJ1-4; TRBD1 agrees at 10 bases. CDR3 length: 16 amino acids. After removal of 4 bases from V and 7 bases from J, the junction contained 10 bases not matched to a gene. In germline, CDR1 is SGHDT, CDR2 YYEEEE.

This chain joins TRBV18 and TRBJ1-2; no clear D gene. Germline values: CDR1 KGHSH, CDR2 LQKENI. The CDR3 is made up of 14 amino acids. Trimming cost V 4 bases and J 4 bases, with 13 bases left between them. CDR3: CASSQVETPYGYTF. CDR3 sequence (DNA): TGTGCCAGCTCACAGGTCGAGACTCCCTATGGCTACACCTTC.

This sequence joins TRBV6-5 and TRBJ1-2; maybe TRBD1 (5 bases). The V gene's germline CDR1 is MNHEY and CDR2 SVGAGI. Trimming took 0 bases from V and 6 from J, leaving 14 bases between them. The CDR3 extends over 15 amino acids. The chain's CDR3 is CASSYSIREVDGYTF. The DNA for the CDR3 is TGTGCCAGCAGTTACTCTATCAGGGAGGTGGATGGCTACACCTTC.

The genes are TRBV11-2 and TRBJ1-1, with 8 bases identical to TRBD1. With V trimmed by 5 bases and J by 5 bases, 10 bases remained unmatched. Germline loops: CDR1 SGHAT, CDR2 FQNNGV. This CDR3 is 15 amino acids long. CDR3 amino acids: CASSHLDRGRTEAFF. CDR3 in DNA: TGTGCCAGCAGCCACCTAGACAGGGGAAGGACTGAAGCTTTCTTT.

The CDR3 protein is CASSLAGTTYEQYF. Here the CDR3 DNA reads TGTGCCAGCAGCTTAGCAGGGACTACCTACGAGCAGTACTTC. The V call is TRBV11-2, the J call TRBJ2-7, with 7 bases identical to TRBD2. With V trimmed by 1 base and J by 2 bases, 2 bases remained unmatched. The CDR3 spans 14 residues. CDR1 SGHAT and CDR2 FQNNGV come from the germline V gene.

This clone was detected only once. The CDR3 sequence is CASSVTGTGPLDGYTF. CDR3 in DNA: TGTGCCAGCAGCGTTACCGGGACAGGGCCTCTCGATGGCTACACCTTC. The V gene is TRBV7-8, the J gene TRBJ1-2; 9 positions match TRBD1. CDR3 size: 16 residues. V was clipped by 5 bases and J by 6 bases; unmatched bases: 13. Germline assignment: CDR1 SGHVS and CDR2 FQNEAQ.

V and J are TRBV30 and TRBJ2-5; maybe TRBD2 (6 bases). Trimming removed 3 bases at V and 5 bases at J, with 13 bases between. The CDR3 has 13 amino acids. Germline CDR1 and CDR2: GTSNPN and SVGIG (reference sequence). The CDR3 DNA follows: TGTGCCTGGAGGTCAGGAGGGAGGGAGACCCAGTACTTC. Protein product: CAWRSGGRETQYF. The variable domain in full, with the rest retrieved from reference TRBV30 and TRBJ2-5, is SQTIHQWPATLVQPVGSPLSLECTVEGTSNPNLYWYRQAAGRGLQLLFYSVGIGQISSEVPQNLSASRPQDRQFILSSKKLLLSDSGFYLCAWRSGGRETQYFGPGTRLLVL.

This chain links TRBV6-5 with TRBJ1-1, with 7 bases fitting TRBD1. Unmatched junction bases numbered 5, after V lost 6 bases and J lost 4 bases. CDR1 is MNHEY, CDR2 SVGAGI, per germline. The CDR3 length is 13 residues. The CDR3 nucleotides read TGTGCCAGCAGACTAGACAGGGTCACTGAAGCTTTCTTT. Residues: CASRLDRVTEAFF.

This chain joins TRBV6-6 and TRBJ1-1; tentative D call: TRBD1 (5 bases). Germline CDR1 is MNHNY and CDR2 is SVGAGI (reference sequence). Trimming shortened V by 3 bases and J by 10 bases, and 12 bases separated the two germline ends. This CDR3 has 12 residues. The CDR3 nucleotides are TGTGCCAGCAGTTATATCACAGGCGGAGCTTTCTTT. This encodes CASSYITGGAFF.

This clone was picked up one time. The DNA of the CDR3 is TGCGCCAGCAGCTTGGCCCAAAGGGCGGGCCTCATGAACACTGAAGCTTTCTTT. Its protein product is CASSLAQRAGLMNTEAFF. The chain is built from TRBV5-1 and TRBJ1-1; no clear D gene. CDR3 length: 18 residues. Trimming shortened V by 0 bases and J by 0 bases, and 18 bases separated the two germline ends. Germline V gene data show CDR1 as SGHRS and CDR2 as YFSETQ.

This chain links TRBV27 with TRBJ1-5; 9 bases agree with TRBD1. The V gene's germline CDR1 is MNHEY and CDR2 SMNVEV (reference sequence). J lost 2 bases, V lost 7 bases, and 12 bases had no gene match. This CDR3 contains 17 residues. The CDR3 spells CASKAGTGLFGNQPQHF. The CDR3 coding sequence is TGTGCCAGCAAAGCAGGGACAGGGCTTTTTGGCAATCAGCCCCAGCATTTT.

CDR3 loop: CASSSITGTGFYNEQFF. CDR3 sequence (DNA): TGTGCCAGCAGCTCTATCACCGGGACAGGTTTCTACAATGAGCAGTTCTTC. This sequence joins TRBV11-3 and TRBJ2-1; 8 bases line up with TRBD1. Per the germline V gene, CDR1 is SGHNT and CDR2 is YENEEA. The J segment lost 3 bases and the V segment lost 4 bases, leaving 11 bases of the junction unmatched. The CDR3 is 17 residues long.

The rearrangement uses TRBV19 and TRBJ1-2; possible D gene TRBD1, 5 bases. Germline CDR1 reads LNHDA; CDR2 reads SQIVND (reference sequence). This CDR3 has 12 residues. Trimming pared 5 bases from V and 7 bases from J, leaving 11 bases between. The CDR3 is CASSFGGIGYTF. Here the CDR3 DNA reads TGTGCCAGTAGTTTCGGGGGGATTGGCTACACCTTC.